This T cell receptor (beta chain) stems from a study of PD-1 blockade in classical Hodgkin lymphoma (dated by TCRdb to the early 2020s). A note on the overall study: Nivolumab dosing was 3 mg/kg intravenously every 2 weeks, continuing until either disease progression or unacceptable toxicity. The study used CyTOF and TCR beta sequencing to define a peripheral blood immune signature of response to PD-1 blockade in classical Hodgkin lymphoma.

CDR1 and CDR2 are drawn from the germline V gene (reference sequence): LNHNV, YYDKDF. Deletion took 1 base off V and 1 base off J, with a span of 10 bases between the germline ends. The CDR3 contains 15 residues, cysteine and phenylalanine counted. The kept DNA is CDR3 alone, 45 bases in frame from the first base. The Qiagen DNeasy kit was used to extract genomic DNA both from unsorted PBMCs and from the negatively selected CD4+ and CD8+ fractions. Amplification of TCR beta CDR3 regions was done by immunoSEQ multiplex PCR with primers that anneal to V and J segments. A synthetic immune receptor repertoire was used to minimize amplification bias, and any remaining bias was removed computationally after sequencing. Per the source publication's procedure: Custom Python scripts were used to quantify repertoire diversity as the Shannon entropy index. Unsorted, CD4+ and CD8+ repertoires were examined separately, except in combined analyses, for which CD4+ and CD8+ sequences were merged in silico. A clone counted as expanded when the clone's frequency after treatment rose at least 2-fold relative to C1D1, and clones undetected at baseline were given a pseudocount of 0.5. Clones with 0 or 1 copy at C1D1 were defined as singleton clones, while clones with 2 or more copies were defined as non-singleton clones. By matching protein sequences in sorted samples from the same patient, clones expanded in unsorted samples were annotated as CD4+, CD8+ or unknown. Wilcoxon tests on paired samples were used to test diversity changes from C1D1 to C4D1. TCRdb stores this immuneACCESS table with in-frame sequences only. Part of the clones is absent; in the studies checked, under half of the shortfall reflects unresolved V genes, and no reason is known for the rest. The D gene and trimming were derived from the DNA, and the V and J assignments and clone size from that table. The sample table contains 35,000 or so clones; only one count was recorded for over 60% of them. The top ten clones comprise roughly 15% of the sample.

Study-wide conclusions, independent of this receptor: Trial patients achieving complete response had baseline diversity similar to newly diagnosed patients, whereas partial responders and progressors had significantly lower diversity. By C4D1, a significant rise was seen in CD4+ TCR diversity but not in CD8+ TCR diversity (p=0.0027 vs p=0.16), and the rise was most apparent among complete responders (p=0.02). Baseline TCR diversity was reported as lower in newly diagnosed patients than in healthy donors, and lower still in relapsed/refractory patients. Patients starting nivolumab less than 1 year after ASCT had lower diversity and were excluded from later analyses to avoid confounding by immune reconstitution. The study was restricted to a single clinical trial cohort, and the causes of repertoire differences, possibly disease activity or prior therapy, were left undefined.

A word on this clone: Its binding antigen is unknown. It has no much larger one-base neighbor in the sample; base qualities were not kept.

The time point label here, explained by the study, means: cycle 2 day 1 (C2D1) of nivolumab. Every trial patient had relapsed after autologous stem cell transplantation, and cohorts A, B and C differed in prior brentuximab vedotin exposure. The trial cohort included 45 to 65 patients with relapsed/refractory classical Hodgkin lymphoma, and each patient had a best overall response of complete response, partial response or progressive disease. Single-agent nivolumab was administered to trial patients in the multi-cohort phase II CheckMate 205 trial. An independent review committee assessed best overall response by applying the 2007 International Working Group response criteria. PBMCs from the trial were collected at three points: immediately before nivolumab initiation (C1D1), and during therapy at cycle 2 day 1 and cycle 4 day 1. Peripheral blood was collected in 8 mL Vacutainer Cell Preparation Tubes, from which PBMCs were isolated by centrifugation and then cryopreserved.

This specimen consisted of peripheral blood mononuclear cells (PBMCs), obtained before the second cycle of nivolumab. Recombination joined TRBV15 with TRBJ2-5; the best D guess is TRBD1, with 5 bases matching. This TCR derives from a human donor with classical Hodgkin lymphoma. The sequenced DNA: TGTGCCACCAGCAGAGGGGTAGGGGTCCAAGAGACCCAGTACTTC. Its amino acids are CATSRGVGVQETQYF.